This TCR beta chain was recorded in a study of molecular identifiers for immune sequencing clone quantification. Per germline, CDR1 DFQATT and CDR2 SNEGSKA (reference sequence). The CDR3 has 14 amino acids. V was cut by 0 bases and J by 8 bases, with 13 bases left in between. In TCRdb, the PCR reads were re-called with MiXCR into one record per CDR3 protein. The sample yields over 550,000 distinct CDR3 sequences, roughly 25% seen once. In this sample, this clonotype turned up a few times. This TCR came from a human donor in good health. Some libraries in this study had Jurkat cell RNA spiked in. Sequenced material: naive CD8+ T cells from blood, with Jurkat cell RNA spiked in. Subset reported: FACS-sorted CD8+CD4-CCR7+CD45RA+ naive T cells. This chain joins TRBV20-1 and TRBJ1-4; the D gene is possibly TRBD1 (6 bases). The DNA of the CDR3 is TGCAGTGCTAGAGATAAGGACAGTTGGGAAAAACTGTTTTTT. The encoded protein is CSARDKDSWEKLFF.